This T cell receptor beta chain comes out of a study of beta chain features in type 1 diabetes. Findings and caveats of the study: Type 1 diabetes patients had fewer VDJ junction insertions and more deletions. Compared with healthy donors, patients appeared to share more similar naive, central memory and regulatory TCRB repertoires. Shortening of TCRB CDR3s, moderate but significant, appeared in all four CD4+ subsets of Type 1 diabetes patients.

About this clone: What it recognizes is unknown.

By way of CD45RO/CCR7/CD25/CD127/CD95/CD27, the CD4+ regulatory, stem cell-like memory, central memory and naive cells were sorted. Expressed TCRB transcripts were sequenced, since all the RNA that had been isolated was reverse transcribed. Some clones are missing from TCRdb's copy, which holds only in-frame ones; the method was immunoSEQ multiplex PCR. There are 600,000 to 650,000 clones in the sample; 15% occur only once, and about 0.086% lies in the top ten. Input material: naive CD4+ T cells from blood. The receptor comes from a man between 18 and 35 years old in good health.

The CDR3 DNA reads as TGTGCCAGCTCACCACCTGTGGGTTACTCTGGAAACACCATATATTTT. Protein product: CASSPPVGYSGNTIYF. J is TRBJ1-3 and V is TRBV18, with unresolved D. The CDR3 covers 16 residues. Trimming stripped 0 bases from V and 0 bases from J, with 9 bases between. Germline V gene sequence: CDR1 KGHSH, CDR2 LQKENI.